This T cell receptor (beta chain) was identified during a study of cytomegalovirus exposure and HLA in healthy donors. Whole-study findings and limits: A missense DCLRE1C variant was associated with V- and J-gene trimming of TCR beta chains in a later analysis, and an independent cohort replicated the association. It was shown in a later analysis that HLA-associated TCR beta chains were more clonally expanded than other, equally common chains. The study found most TCR sequences rare, yet found some public TCRs in many donors. Serostatus for CMV was the only available immune exposure information.

It was with 60 Vbeta and 13 Jbeta primers that the PCR ran. Repertoires were generated with immunoSEQ multiplex PCR, while TCRdb's copy carries only in-frame clones and drops some. This repertoire shows approximately 240,000 clones, around 89% found once; its top ten account for 1%. Of note for this clone: The antigen is not known.

Losses at the gene ends were 5 bases for V and 4 bases for J; bases not matched to a gene: 11. CDR1 and CDR2 (germline): SGHDN, FVKESK. The length of the CDR3 is 17 residues. Material for sequencing was PBMCs. This TCR came from a young woman in good health and CMV-seronegative. The chain employs TRBV14 and TRBJ2-1, with 10 positions matching TRBD2. CDR3 bases: TGTGCCAGCAGCGCGCGACTAATAGCGGGGGGATACAATGAGCAGTTCTTC. Amino acids: CASSARLIAGGYNEQFF.